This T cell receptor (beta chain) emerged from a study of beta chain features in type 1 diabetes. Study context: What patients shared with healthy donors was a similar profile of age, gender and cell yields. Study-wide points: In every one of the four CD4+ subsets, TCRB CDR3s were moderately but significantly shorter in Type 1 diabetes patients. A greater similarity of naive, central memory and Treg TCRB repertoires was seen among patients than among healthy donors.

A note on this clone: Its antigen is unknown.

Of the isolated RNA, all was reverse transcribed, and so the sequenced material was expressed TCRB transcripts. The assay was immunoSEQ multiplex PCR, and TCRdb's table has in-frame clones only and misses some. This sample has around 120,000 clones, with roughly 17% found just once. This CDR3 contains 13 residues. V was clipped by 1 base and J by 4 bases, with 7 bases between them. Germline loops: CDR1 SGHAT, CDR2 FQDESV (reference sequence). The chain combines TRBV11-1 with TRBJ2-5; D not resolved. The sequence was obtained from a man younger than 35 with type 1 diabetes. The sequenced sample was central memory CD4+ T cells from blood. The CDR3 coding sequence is TGTGCCAGCAGCTTAGGACCACGAGAGACCCAGTACTTC. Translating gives CASSLGPRETQYF.